The clone carrying this T cell receptor (beta chain) occurred many times. Amplifying from RNA transcripts, the study obtained TCR beta CDR3 regions. The first-round RT-PCR employed HTBI primers together with the Qiagen OneStep RT-PCR kit. A multiplex PCR was then performed as the second round. One entry per CDR3 protein, called by TCRdb with MiXCR from the multiplex PCR reads. The table records 350,000 to 400,000 distinct CDR3 sequences, 15% to 20% of them present only once. The data belong to a study of Graves' ophthalmopathy and Graves' hyperthyroidism. As for the study in general: The collection of peripheral blood took place at initial diagnosis, before any treatment.

Presentation of ophthalmopathy in the donors involved moderate-to-severe activity, CAS ≥3, NOSPECS ≥4 and a duration under 3 months. The diagnosis was founded upon clinical symptoms, serum thyroxine, TRAb, thyroid ultrasound and orbital computed tomography. The starting material, more than 8 ml of fresh peripheral blood, provided the PBMCs. The sequenced sample was peripheral blood. The receptor comes from a woman younger than 30 with Graves' ophthalmopathy.

CDR3 protein: CASSQTSGDTEAFF. CDR3 nucleotides: TGTGCCAGCAGTCAAACCAGTGGGGACACTGAAGCTTTCTTT. The rearrangement links TRBV2 to TRBJ1-1; D remains ambiguous. The V end lost 5 bases, the J end lost 3 bases, and 13 bases lay between the germline ends. The CDR3 is made up of 14 amino acids. Germline assignment: CDR1 SNHLY and CDR2 FYNNEI.